One sample yielded the 22 T cell receptor beta chains listed below, sequenced in a study of control samples from healthy donors and cancer patients. TCRdb's table, derived via immunoSEQ multiplex PCR, lists solely in-frame clones and lacks some. This table holds 69,000 or so clones, 94% found once. Sequencing used blood. The receptors stem from a woman in her twenties or thirties in good health.

V and J are TRBV5-4 and TRBJ1-1; possible D gene TRBD1, 5 bases. The CDR3 extends over 15 amino acids. Germline CDR1 SGHNT, CDR2 YYREEE (reference sequence). V lost 1 base and J lost 3, with 13 bases in between. CDR3 region: CASSLRREGYTEAFF. In DNA form, the CDR3 reads TGTGCCAGCAGCTTGAGGAGGGAGGGGTACACTGAAGCTTTCTTT.

The chain uses TRBV19 and TRBJ2-3, with D perhaps matching TRBD1 (6 bases). Germline lookup yields CDR1 LNHDA and CDR2 SQIVND (reference sequence). The CDR3 contains 15 residues. V shed 1 base and J shed 4 bases, with 12 bases lying between them. CDR3 bases: TGTGCCAGTAGTATAGGGGGGACATTCCCAGATACGCAGTATTTT. Residues: CASSIGGTFPDTQYF. Full variable domain (missing parts from reference TRBV19 and TRBJ2-3): DGGITQSPKYLFRKEGQNVTLSCEQNLNHDAMYWYRQDPGQGLRLIYYSQIVNDFQKGDIAEGYSVSREKKESFPLTVTSAQKNPTAFYLCASSIGGTFPDTQYFGPGTRLTVL.

CDR3 coding DNA: TGTGCCAGCAGCAAATTGCTACAGGGGGACACAGATACGCAGTATTTT. Amino acids: CASSKLLQGDTDTQYF. The chain carries TRBV21-1 and TRBJ2-3; the table calls TRBD1, which could not be checked here. TRBV21-1 is annotated as a pseudogene. CDR3 length: 16 amino acids.

The chain carries TRBV6-5 and TRBJ1-4, with 8 nucleotides matching TRBD1. Germline V gene data show CDR1 as MNHEY and CDR2 as SVGAGI. The CDR3 extends over 14 amino acids. Trimming at V came to 10 bases and at J to 7 bases, leaving 11 bases not matched to a gene. The CDR3 protein is CAIQRDRTFEKLFF. The CDR3 DNA follows: TGTGCCATCCAGCGGGACAGGACTTTTGAAAAACTGTTTTTT.

The V and J genes are TRBV28 and TRBJ2-1, with 12 bases identical to TRBD2. The CDR3 sequence is 17 residues long. V lost 5 bases to trimming and J lost 5 bases; unmatched junction nucleotides: 10. Germline CDR1 and CDR2: MDHEN and SYDVKM. CDR3: CASSPLRLAGVNNEQFF. The CDR3 DNA reads as TGTGCCAGCAGTCCCCTCCGACTAGCGGGAGTTAACAATGAGCAGTTCTTC.

J is TRBJ1-1 and V is TRBV14; D ambiguous. The germline V and J ends were trimmed by 4 bases and 0 bases, with 9 bases remaining between them. The germline V gene has CDR1 SGHDN and CDR2 FVKESK. This CDR3 has 14 residues. Here the CDR3 DNA reads TGTGCCAGCAGCCCCAATAGACTGAACACTGAAGCTTTCTTT. This codes for CASSPNRLNTEAFF.

The genes are TRBV5-4 and TRBJ2-2; TRBD2 might be the D (5 bases). CDR3 length: 17 amino acids. The V and J ends lost 4 bases and 5 bases respectively, with 21 bases between them. From germline, CDR1 is SGHNT and CDR2 YYREEE (reference sequence). CDR3 DNA sequence: TGTGCCAGCAGCCCTCGGGCGGCCAGCCCGGGGACCGGGGAGCTGTTTTTT. As protein: CASSPRAASPGTGELFF. Full variable domain (rest looked up from reference TRBV5-4 and TRBJ2-2): ETGVTQSPTHLIKTRGQQVTLRCSSQSGHNTVSWYQQALGQGPQFIFQYYREEENGRGNFPPRFSGLQFPNYSSELNVNALELDDSALYLCASSPRAASPGTGELFFGEGSRLTVL.

The chain joins TRBV29-1 to TRBJ1-3; 7 nucleotides match TRBD1. CDR1 SQVTM and CDR2 ANQGSEA come from the germline V gene. CDR3 length: 14 amino acids. Trimming removed 6 bases from V and 2 bases from J; junction bases left unmatched: 7. The CDR3 region is CSVAQGVTGNTIYF. CDR3 coding DNA: TGCAGCGTCGCCCAGGGGGTCACTGGAAACACCATATATTTT.

Only one count was recorded for this clone. The rearrangement joins TRBV9 to TRBJ2-7; TRBD1 aligns across 8 bases. The CDR3 length is 16 residues. The germline V gene has CDR1 SGDLS and CDR2 YYNGEE. V was pared by 4 bases and J by 1 base, with 10 bases of the junction left unmatched. CDR3 amino acids: CASSKGRGTGSYEQYF. CDR3 DNA: TGTGCCAGCAGCAAGGGGAGAGGGACAGGTTCCTACGAGCAGTACTTC. Full variable domain (rest looked up from reference TRBV9 and TRBJ2-7): DSGVTQTPKHLITATGQRVTLRCSPRSGDLSVYWYQQSLDQGLQFLIQYYNGEERAKGNILERFSAQQFPDLHSELNLSSLELGDSALYFCASSKGRGTGSYEQYFGPGTRLTVT.

This chain connects TRBV13 to TRBJ1-1; 7 positions match TRBD1. This CDR3 is 13 amino acids long. The germline gives CDR1 PRHDT, CDR2 FYEKMQ (reference sequence). V lost 0 bases, J lost 7 bases, and 2 bases stayed unmatched. CDR3 residues: CASSLGGGCEAFF. The DNA for the CDR3 is TGTGCCAGCAGCTTAGGAGGGGGCTGTGAAGCTTTCTTT.

The chain recombines TRBV2 with TRBJ1-3; a weak D match, TRBD1 (6 bases). Germline CDR1 is SNHLY and CDR2 is FYNNEI. Trimming took 6 bases from V and 0 from J, leaving 27 bases between them. The CDR3 loop spans 20 amino acids. The CDR3 sequence is CASRRRLMDRKGTSGNTIYF. The CDR3 DNA reads TGTGCCAGCAGGCGCCGTCTAATGGACAGAAAGGGGACCTCTGGAAACACCATATATTTT. The variable domain in full, with the rest retrieved from reference TRBV2 and TRBJ1-3, is EPEVTQTPSHQVTQMGQEVILRCVPISNHLYFYWYRQILGQKVEFLVSFYNNEISEKSEIFDDQFSVERPDGSNFTLKIRSTKLEDSAMYFCASRRRLMDRKGTSGNTIYFGEGSWLTVV.

V gene TRBV28 combines with J gene TRBJ2-1, with D unclear. V was clipped by 5 bases and J by 0 bases, with 14 bases between them. CDR1 is MDHEN and CDR2 is SYDVKM in the germline V gene. The CDR3 extends over 16 amino acids. The CDR3 is CASSKLGPSSYNEQFF. The CDR3 DNA reads as TGTGCCAGCAGTAAATTGGGCCCGAGCTCCTACAATGAGCAGTTCTTC. Filled out from reference TRBV28 and TRBJ2-1, the complete variable domain reads DVKVTQSSRYLVKRTGEKVFLECVQDMDHENMFWYRQDPGLGLRLIYFSYDVKMKEKGDIPEGYSVSREKKERFSLILESASTNQTSMYLCASSKLGPSSYNEQFFGPGTRLTVL.

This chain uses TRBV5-6 with TRBJ2-7; D remains unclear. This CDR3 has 14 residues. Trimming pared 3 bases from V and 3 bases from J, leaving 13 bases between. The V gene's germline CDR1 is SGHDT and CDR2 YYEEEE. The CDR3, as DNA: TGTGCCAGCAGCTCGGTCACGGGTGTCTACGAGCAGTACTTC. Its translation: CASSSVTGVYEQYF.

The chain couples TRBV2 to TRBJ2-7; D may be TRBD1 (5 bases). Germline V gene lookup returns CDR1 SNHLY and CDR2 FYNNEI. The CDR3 consists of 12 residues. Trimming took 8 bases from V and 3 from J, leaving 11 bases between them. CDR3 region: CASSTEYYEQYF. CDR3 nucleotides: TGTGCCAGCTCGACAGAGTACTACGAGCAGTACTTC.

This chain connects TRBV7-6 to TRBJ2-1; no clear D. Germline V gene lookup returns CDR1 SGHVS and CDR2 FNYEAQ. This CDR3 comprises 16 residues. V was pared by 5 bases and J by 0 bases, with 14 bases between. The CDR3 here is CASSPSFQSSYNEQFF. CDR3 sequence (DNA): TGTGCCAGCAGCCCAAGCTTTCAAAGCTCCTACAATGAGCAGTTCTTC.

The rearrangement links TRBV12-3 or TRBV12-4 to TRBJ2-7; D is perhaps TRBD1 or TRBD2 (5 bases each). The CDR3 covers 13 residues. V lost 6 bases to trimming and J lost 2 bases, with 11 bases between them. The CDR3 DNA reads TGTGCCAGCAGCCGGGACGTAGCCTACGAGCAGTACTTC. Translated, it gives CASSRDVAYEQYF.

The chain uses TRBV5-8 and TRBJ2-4, with a tentative D call TRBD2 (6 bases). CDR1 SGHTS and CDR2 YDEGEE come from the germline V gene. The ends were cut back, 0 bases at V and 1 base at J, with 14 bases in the middle. The CDR3 is made up of 17 amino acids. Here the CDR3 reads CASSLALTREAKNIQYF. CDR3 nucleotide sequence: TGTGCCAGCAGCTTGGCCCTGACTAGGGAGGCCAAAAACATTCAGTACTTC.

The chain combines TRBV18 with TRBJ1-2; no clear D gene. The CDR3 contains 13 residues. CDR1 is KGHSH, CDR2 LQKENI, per germline. V was pared by 2 bases and J by 2 bases, with 6 bases between. CDR3 region: CASSPSENYGYTF. The DNA of the CDR3 is TGTGCCAGCTCACCATCGGAGAACTATGGCTACACCTTC.

This rearrangement joins TRBV5-4 to TRBJ2-3; D may be TRBD2 (5 bases). The CDR3 loop spans 15 amino acids. V shed 1 base and J shed 0 bases, with 9 bases lying between them. Germline CDR1 SGHNT, CDR2 YYREEE (reference sequence). CDR3 DNA: TGTGCCAGCAGCTTGATGGGAGCTAGCACAGATACGCAGTATTTT. Translating it yields CASSLMGASTDTQYF.

J is TRBJ2-1 and V is TRBV30; 8 nucleotides agree with TRBD1. Germline loops: CDR1 GTSNPN, CDR2 SVGIG (reference sequence). V dropped 5 bases and J dropped 3; count of bases not matched to a gene: 6. The CDR3 covers 14 residues. The CDR3 DNA reads as TGTGCCTGGGGGACAGGCGGGGACTACAATGAGCAGTTCTTC. Protein product: CAWGTGGDYNEQFF.

In the case of this clone: At the DNA level, this CDR3 is encoded by other sequences in the same sample as well. V is TRBV28 and J is TRBJ2-5; 13 nucleotides agree with TRBD2. The V gene end was trimmed by 3 bases and the J gene end by 2 bases; junction bases not matched to a gene: 0. CDR1 is MDHEN, CDR2 SYDVKM, per germline. This CDR3 has 15 amino acids. CDR3 sequence reads: CASSLTSGGQETQYF. The CDR3 DNA reads TGTGCCAGCAGTTTGACTAGCGGGGGGCAAGAGACCCAGTACTTC.

The chain uses TRBV5-1 and TRBJ1-1; 8 bases are shared with TRBD1. After removal of 4 bases from V and 6 bases from J, the junction contained 11 bases not matched to a gene. The germline V gene encodes CDR1 SGHRS and CDR2 YFSETQ. The CDR3 spans 15 residues. Here the CDR3 reads CASSAGQGGSAEAFF. Here the CDR3 DNA reads TGCGCCAGCAGCGCAGGACAGGGAGGGAGTGCTGAAGCTTTCTTT. The full variable domain, with the rest looked up from reference TRBV5-1 and TRBJ1-1, is KAGVTQTPRYLIKTRGQQVTLSCSPISGHRSVSWYQQTPGQGLQFLFEYFSETQRNKGNFPGRFSGRQFSNSRSEMNVSTLELGDSALYLCASSAGQGGSAEAFFGQGTRLTVV.